This T cell receptor (beta chain) was sequenced during a study of PD-L1 blockade in urothelial cancer. As for the study in general: Blood underwent analysis 3 weeks (second dose) and 6 weeks after treatment began.

CDR1 is SGHRS and CDR2 is YFSETQ in the germline V gene. J was trimmed by 2 bases and V by 4 bases; bases with no gene match: 6. The CDR3 extends over 15 amino acids. TCRdb's copy holds only in-frame clones and misses some; the assay was immunoSEQ multiplex PCR. Among about 39,000 clones listed, 85% to 90% were seen once. The TCR sequence derives from a man in his sixties with urothelial cancer. The chain couples TRBV5-1 to TRBJ1-2; 9 bases fit TRBD1. Sequenced material: PBMCs, taken around atezolizumab (anti-PD-L1) treatment. The CDR3 nucleotides are TGCGCCAGCAGCCCCGGGACAGGGAGCAACTATGGCTACACCTTC. It codes for CASSPGTGSNYGYTF.